This is a list of T cell receptor beta chains from one sample in a study of technical replicates of blood from a few donors. This table comes from immunoSEQ multiplex PCR, and its TCRdb copy is limited to in-frame clones, with some not included. The sample records around 77,000 clones, around 90% being singletons. What was sequenced was T cells isolated from PBMCs. The receptors shown here come from a human donor in good health. Each CDR3 is given with its conserved first and last residue. A D gene is named only where the DNA matches it firmly. Not every row has a clone size; where given, it reads once, few, many or a size class.

>TRBJ2-3|TRBD2|TRBV5-1|16|NA
TGCGCCAGCAGCTCGCATTATGGGGCGGGAGGGTATACGCAGTATTTT
CASSSHYGAGGYTQYF
>TRBJ2-7|NA|TRBV25-1|16|NA
TGTGCCAGCAGTGAAAGAGGCCTGTGGTACGGCGACGAGCAGTACTTC
CASSERGLWYGDEQYF
>TRBJ2-7|NA|TRBV29-1|13|NA
TGCAGCGTTGAAGTGGAGGACTCCTACGAGCAGTACTTC
CSVEVEDSYEQYF
>TRBJ1-1|NA|TRBV28|14|NA
TGTGCCAGCAGTTTATACGAGGGAGGCACTGAAGCTTTCTTT
CASSLYEGGTEAFF
>TRBJ1-2|TRBD1|TRBV7-9|15|NA
TGTGCCAGCAGCCTCCGGACAGGGGGTTTTTATGGCTACACCTTC
CASSLRTGGFYGYTF
>TRBJ1-1|NA|TRBV19|15|NA
TGTGCCAGTAGGCTTTCCGCCAGGGTGAACACTGAAGCTTTCTTT
CASRLSARVNTEAFF
>TRBJ2-1|NA|TRBV7-3|15|NA
TGTGCCAGCAGCCAAACAGGAGTCCCCTCACATGAGCAGTTCTTC
CASSQTGVPSHEQFF
>TRBJ1-1|TRBD1|TRBV28|16|once
TGTGCCAGTCTCTTTGGGACAGGGGGCTATGGGACTGAAGCTTTCTTT
CASLFGTGGYGTEAFF
>TRBJ2-3|NA|TRBV29-1|13|NA
TGCAGCGCTCCTACTAGAAGCACAGATACGCAGTATTTT
CSAPTRSTDTQYF
>TRBJ2-2|TRBD2|TRBV7-9|16|once
TGTGCCAGCAGCTTAGCAATAAGCGGGAGAACCGGGGAGCTGTTTTTT
CASSLAISGRTGELFF
>TRBJ1-3|NA|TRBV19|14|NA
TGTGCCAGTAGTAAGAGGGACTCTGGAAACACCATATATTTT
CASSKRDSGNTIYF
>TRBJ1-2|NA|TRBV5-8|15|NA
TGTGCCAGCAGCCAGGACGGAAGGGGCTCGGGTGGCTACACCTTC
CASSQDGRGSGGYTF
>TRBJ2-7|TRBD1|TRBV19|17|NA
TGTGCCAGTAGTATGGTATTTGCACAGGGGGCATCCTACGAGCAGTACTTC
CASSMVFAQGASYEQYF
>TRBJ2-1|NA|TRBV4-3|13|NA
TGCGCCAGCAGCCAAGAGTGGGGCCGGGAGCAGTTCTTC
CASSQEWGREQFF
>TRBJ1-2|NA|TRBV5-1|14|NA
TGCGCCAGCACCCCGACAGAAAGTGGCTATGGCTACACCTTC
CASTPTESGYGYTF
>TRBJ1-1|TRBD1|TRBV7-9|15|NA
TGTGCCAGCAGCCATGCACAGGGGGGGAACACTGAAGCTTTCTTT
CASSHAQGGNTEAFF
>TRBJ1-1|TRBD1|TRBV6-1|14|once
TGTGCCAGCAGTGAACCGGGGACAGCCACTGAAGCTTTCTTT
CASSEPGTATEAFF
>TRBJ1-3|NA|TRBV28|15|NA
TGTGCCAGCAGACAGGGTCTGAGCTCTGGAAACACCATATATTTT
CASRQGLSSGNTIYF
>TRBJ1-3|TRBD1|TRBV25-1|17|NA
TGTGCCAGCAGGGGAGCGCCGGGACAGAGCTCTGGAAACACCATATATTTT
CASRGAPGQSSGNTIYF
>TRBJ2-7|NA|TRBV7-9|12|NA
TGTGCCAGCAGCCCAACAGGGTACGAGCAGTACTTC
CASSPTGYEQYF
>TRBJ1-5|TRBD1|TRBV6-6|16|NA
TGTGCCAGCAGTAGGGGGACAGGGCGCGCCCGACAGCCCCAGCATTTT
CASSRGTGRARQPQHF
>TRBJ2-1|TRBD2|TRBV7-3|14|NA
TGTGCCAGCAGACCGGGACTAGCCTACAATGAGCAGTTCTTC
CASRPGLAYNEQFF
>TRBJ2-7|TRBD1|TRBV6-5|16|NA
TGTGCCAGCAGTTACTCGGCGGGACAGGGACTCTACGAGCAGTACTTC
CASSYSAGQGLYEQYF
>TRBJ2-1|TRBD2|TRBV6-1|17|once
TGTGCCAGCAGTGAAGCCGCGGGGGTAGCGGAGTACAATGAGCAGTTCTTC
CASSEAAGVAEYNEQFF
>TRBJ1-5|NA|TRBV2|14|few
TGTGCCAGCAGTGTCACCTATAGCAATCAGCCCCAGCATTTT
CASSVTYSNQPQHF